A single sample is the source of the 4 T cell receptor beta chains below, sequenced in a study of OX40 agonist ivuxolimab in advanced cancers. Produced via immunoSEQ multiplex PCR; TCRdb's table is partial and in-frame only. The data hold around 63,000 clones, with around 91% observed a single time. Here the sequenced sample was CD4+ or CD8+ T cells sorted from blood, taken in a trial of the OX40 agonist ivuxolimab. The receptors were gathered from an adult with an advanced solid tumor such as melanoma, head and neck, liver or kidney cancer.

J is TRBJ2-2 and V is TRBV18; the D gene is possibly TRBD1 (6 bases). CDR1 KGHSH and CDR2 LQKENI come from the germline V gene. Trimming took off 6 bases at V and 7 bases at J, with 9 bases between the two ends. The CDR3 sequence is 12 residues long. CDR3 in DNA: TGTGCCAGCTCCCAGGGGATCGGGGAGCTGTTTTTT. It translates to CASSQGIGELFF.

The chain is built from TRBV5-4 and TRBJ1-1, with a possible D match to TRBD1 (5 bases). The length of the CDR3 is 14 residues. Germline V gene data show CDR1 as SGHNT and CDR2 as YYREEE (reference sequence). Trimming shortened V by 2 bases and J by 6 bases, and 14 bases separated the two germline ends. CDR3 nucleotides: TGTGCCAGCAGCTTAGAGGCAGGGAAGGCTGAAGCTTTCTTT. It encodes CASSLEAGKAEAFF.

The chain has TRBV10-3 and TRBJ1-1, with TRBD1 matching 9 bases. From germline, CDR1 is ENHRY and CDR2 SYGVKD. The CDR3 consists of 14 residues. Trimming took 5 bases from V and 1 from J; bases not matched to a gene: 2. The CDR3 coding sequence is TGTGCCATCAGTTGGGACAGGGAGAACACTGAAGCTTTCTTT. This gives the protein CAISWDRENTEAFF.

CDR3 amino acids: CAISVSRTYEQYF. CDR3 DNA: TGTGCCATCAGTGTTAGCAGGACCTACGAGCAGTACTTC. The V call is TRBV10-3, the J call TRBJ2-7; no clear D. Germline CDR1 and CDR2: ENHRY and SYGVKD. Trimming took off 4 bases at V and 2 bases at J, with 9 bases between the two ends. CDR3 size: 13 residues.